The rows below give T cell receptor beta chains drawn from one sample of a study of OX40 agonist ivuxolimab in advanced cancers. Profiled with immunoSEQ multiplex PCR; TCRdb holds only in-frame clones, not every one. The table has 50,000 to 70,000 clones, 85% to 90% seen once. Sequencing used CD4+ or CD8+ T cells sorted from blood, obtained in a trial of the OX40 agonist ivuxolimab. These receptors all stem from an adult with an advanced solid tumor such as melanoma, head and neck, liver or kidney cancer. Each CDR3 is given with its conserved first and last residue. The D gene is left open where the match is weak.

D gene	CDR3 length	V gene	J gene	CDR3 protein	CDR3 DNA
TRBD2	16	TRBV7-9	TRBJ2-1	CASSPIRAGGRNEQFF	TGTGCCAGCAGCCCCATTAGGGCGGGAGGGCGAAATGAGCAGTTCTTC
-	12	TRBV27	TRBJ2-1	CASSHSTGEQFF	TGTGCCAGCAGTCACTCCACGGGGGAGCAGTTCTTC
TRBD1	14	TRBV6-1	TRBJ2-3	CASSNAGGADTQYF	TGTGCCAGCAGTAATGCAGGGGGCGCAGATACGCAGTATTTT
-	13	TRBV7-8	TRBJ1-2	CASSLYRNYGYTF	TGTGCCAGCAGCTTATACAGGAACTATGGCTACACCTTC
TRBD2	16	TRBV7-8	TRBJ2-1	CASSIPGGVSYNEQFF	TGTGCCAGCAGCATCCCGGGGGGGGTCTCCTACAATGAGCAGTTCTTC
TRBD2	17	TRBV19	TRBJ2-1	CASSISVGLADRNEQFF	TGTGCCAGTAGTATCTCAGTCGGACTAGCGGACCGCAATGAGCAGTTCTTC
TRBD2	14	TRBV19	TRBJ2-7	CASSELAGSYEQYF	TGTGCCAGTAGTGAACTAGCGGGGTCCTACGAGCAGTACTTC
-	12	TRBV2	TRBJ2-7	CASETNSYEQYF	TGTGCCAGCGAGACAAACTCCTACGAGCAGTACTTC
TRBD1	16	TRBV9	TRBJ1-6	CASSGTGTGIWSPLHF	TGTGCCAGCAGCGGGACAGGGACGGGGATTTGGTCACCCCTCCACTTT
-	13	TRBV19	TRBJ2-2	CASSIGGAGELFF	TGTGCCAGTAGTATAGGGGGGGCCGGGGAGCTGTTTTTT
-	14	TRBV4-2	TRBJ1-1	CASSQETLNTEAFF	TGTGCCAGCAGCCAAGAGACATTGAACACTGAAGCTTTCTTT